These T cell receptor beta chains were read from a single sample in a study of blood T cell repertoires in COVID-19. Measured with immunoSEQ multiplex PCR; TCRdb has only the in-frame clones, and not every one. Of approximately 170,000 clones in the sample, over 75% were seen once. Sample: PBMCs or T cells enriched from blood (not recorded which). These receptors were obtained from a young woman who had recovered from COVID-19. The CDR3 runs from the conserved cysteine through the conserved F or W. A D gene is named only where the DNA matches it firmly. Clone size is shown for a subset of rows, as once, few, many or a class of expanded clone.

j_call: TRBJ2-1; clone_size: .; v_call: TRBV7-8; d_call: TRBD1; cdr3_nt: TGTGCCAGCAGCTTAGGGGACAGAAGCCCCTACAATGAGCAGTTCTTC; cdr3_aa: CASSLGDRSPYNEQFF
j_call: TRBJ2-7; clone_size: .; v_call: TRBV19; d_call: TRBD2; cdr3_nt: TGTGCCAGTAGTATTAGCGGGAGGGCCTCCTACGAGCAGTACTTC; cdr3_aa: CASSISGRASYEQYF
j_call: TRBJ1-2; clone_size: .; v_call: TRBV7-9; d_call: TRBD1; cdr3_nt: TGTGCCAGCAGCGACCGGGACAGTAACTATGGCTACACCTTC; cdr3_aa: CASSDRDSNYGYTF
j_call: TRBJ2-3; clone_size: .; v_call: TRBV28; d_call: TRBD1; cdr3_nt: TGTGCCAGCAGTTCTTCACCGGGACAGGGTGCGCAGTATTTT; cdr3_aa: CASSSSPGQGAQYF
j_call: TRBJ2-3; clone_size: .; v_call: TRBV19; d_call: TRBD2; cdr3_nt: TGTGCCAGTAGTAGGGAGGGACTAGCGGGAGTTGCAGATACGCAGTATTTT; cdr3_aa: CASSREGLAGVADTQYF
j_call: TRBJ2-1; clone_size: once; v_call: TRBV7-6; d_call: TRBD2; cdr3_nt: TGTGCCAGCAGCATGCTGCCGGGACTAGCCGAGCAGTTCTTC; cdr3_aa: CASSMLPGLAEQFF
j_call: TRBJ2-7; clone_size: .; v_call: TRBV2; d_call: .; cdr3_nt: TGTGCCAGCACACCTCAGACCTACGAGCAGTACTTC; cdr3_aa: CASTPQTYEQYF
j_call: TRBJ2-7; clone_size: .; v_call: TRBV18; d_call: TRBD1; cdr3_nt: TGTGCCAGCTCACCACCGGGACAGGGTGACGAGCAGTACTTC; cdr3_aa: CASSPPGQGDEQYF
j_call: TRBJ1-4; clone_size: .; v_call: TRBV27; d_call: .; cdr3_nt: TGTGCCAGCAGTTTTGAGCGGGGTGAAAAACTGTTTTTT; cdr3_aa: CASSFERGEKLFF
j_call: TRBJ2-2; clone_size: many; v_call: TRBV6-2/TRBV6-3; d_call: .; cdr3_nt: TGTGCCAGCAGTTACTATGGGCCCGACACCGGGGAGCTGTTTTTT; cdr3_aa: CASSYYGPDTGELFF
j_call: TRBJ2-3; clone_size: .; v_call: TRBV5-1; d_call: TRBD1; cdr3_nt: TGCGCCAGCAGCCCGAGCCTGGGACAGGCCGCTCCAGATACGCAGTATTTT; cdr3_aa: CASSPSLGQAAPDTQYF
j_call: TRBJ2-2; clone_size: .; v_call: TRBV4-1; d_call: TRBD2; cdr3_nt: TGCGCCAGCAGCCAGACTAGCGGCTACACCGGGGAGCTGTTTTTT; cdr3_aa: CASSQTSGYTGELFF
j_call: TRBJ1-5; clone_size: .; v_call: TRBV6-1; d_call: .; cdr3_nt: TGTGCCAGCAGTGAAAATGGGTGGCAGGATTATCAGCCCCAGCATTTT; cdr3_aa: CASSENGWQDYQPQHF
j_call: TRBJ1-2; clone_size: .; v_call: TRBV21-1; d_call: .; cdr3_nt: TGTGCCAGCAGCGTCCTCCACGGGGGGGGCAGAGGGTCCTATGGCTACACCTTC; cdr3_aa: CASSVLHGGGRGSYGYTF
j_call: TRBJ1-2; clone_size: .; v_call: TRBV28; d_call: TRBD1; cdr3_nt: TGTGCCAGCAGCGTACAGGGGAACTATGGCTACACCTTC; cdr3_aa: CASSVQGNYGYTF
j_call: TRBJ2-5; clone_size: .; v_call: TRBV19; d_call: TRBD1; cdr3_nt: TGTGCCAGTAGTTCCTTACAGGGGTTGAGGGAGACCCAGTACTTC; cdr3_aa: CASSSLQGLRETQYF
j_call: TRBJ2-5; clone_size: .; v_call: TRBV21-1; d_call: .; cdr3_nt: TGTGCCAGCAGCACCCAGGACAGGACCCGAAAAGAGACCCAGTACTTC; cdr3_aa: CASSTQDRTRKETQYF
j_call: TRBJ2-5; clone_size: .; v_call: TRBV5-1; d_call: TRBD2; cdr3_nt: TGCGCCAGCAGCGGGGGGGCTAGCGGGAACCAAGAGACCCAGTACTTC; cdr3_aa: CASSGGASGNQETQYF
j_call: TRBJ2-1; clone_size: .; v_call: TRBV5-8; d_call: .; cdr3_nt: TGTGCCAGCAGCTTGTCCGGGAGCTCCTACAATGAGCAGTTCTTC; cdr3_aa: CASSLSGSSYNEQFF
j_call: TRBJ2-7; clone_size: .; v_call: TRBV7-2; d_call: TRBD2; cdr3_nt: TGTGCCAGCAGCTGGGGACTAGCGGGACCGACGGGGCAGTACTTC; cdr3_aa: CASSWGLAGPTGQYF
j_call: TRBJ2-7; clone_size: .; v_call: TRBV6-5; d_call: TRBD2; cdr3_nt: TGTGCCAGCAGGGACGGACTAGCGGAATCCTACGAGCAGTACTTC; cdr3_aa: CASRDGLAESYEQYF
j_call: TRBJ1-1; clone_size: few; v_call: TRBV27; d_call: TRBD1; cdr3_nt: TGTGCCAGCAGTGGGGGACAGGTGTCAGAAGCTTTCTTT; cdr3_aa: CASSGGQVSEAFF
j_call: TRBJ2-3; clone_size: .; v_call: TRBV6-2/TRBV6-3; d_call: TRBD2; cdr3_nt: TGTGCCAGCAGTTGGGATAGCGGGAGTGGGGCAGATACGCAGTATTTT; cdr3_aa: CASSWDSGSGADTQYF
j_call: TRBJ2-1; clone_size: .; v_call: TRBV7-2; d_call: TRBD2; cdr3_nt: TGTGCCAGCAGCTTAGCCCTACTAGCGGGGACCTACAATGAGCAGTTCTTC; cdr3_aa: CASSLALLAGTYNEQFF
j_call: TRBJ2-7; clone_size: .; v_call: TRBV19; d_call: TRBD1; cdr3_nt: TGTGCCAGTAGTATTCGACAGGGCCAGACCTACGAGCAGTACTTC; cdr3_aa: CASSIRQGQTYEQYF
j_call: TRBJ2-2; clone_size: .; v_call: TRBV28; d_call: .; cdr3_nt: TGTGCCAGCAGTTTGCTACCCCCAACCGGGGAGCTGTTTTTT; cdr3_aa: CASSLLPPTGELFF
j_call: TRBJ2-6; clone_size: .; v_call: TRBV29-1; d_call: .; cdr3_nt: TGCAGCGTTTATGACAGGTTCACTGGGGCCAACGTCCTGACTTTC; cdr3_aa: CSVYDRFTGANVLTF
j_call: TRBJ2-7; clone_size: .; v_call: TRBV2; d_call: .; cdr3_nt: TGTGCCAGCAGTGTACGTACGAGGCAGTACTTC; cdr3_aa: CASSVRTRQYF
j_call: TRBJ2-3; clone_size: .; v_call: TRBV6-6; d_call: TRBD1; cdr3_nt: TGTGCCAGCAGTCCCGGATGGGGACAGGGCAGAACAGATACGCAGTATTTT; cdr3_aa: CASSPGWGQGRTDTQYF
j_call: TRBJ2-7; clone_size: .; v_call: TRBV5-1; d_call: TRBD2; cdr3_nt: TGCGCCAGCAGAGCTACTAGCGGACCCTACGAGCAGTACTTC; cdr3_aa: CASRATSGPYEQYF
j_call: TRBJ2-7; clone_size: .; v_call: TRBV5-1; d_call: TRBD2; cdr3_nt: TGCGCCAGCAGCTTAAGTACTAGCGGGAGCTCCTACGAGCAGTACTTC; cdr3_aa: CASSLSTSGSSYEQYF
j_call: TRBJ2-1; clone_size: once; v_call: TRBV7-3; d_call: .; cdr3_nt: TGTGCCAGCAGCACGACAGTATCCCACTACAATGAGCAGTTCTTC; cdr3_aa: CASSTTVSHYNEQFF
j_call: TRBJ2-1; clone_size: once; v_call: TRBV6-5; d_call: .; cdr3_nt: TGTGCCAGCAGTTACCAGAGGAGGGGACCTAATGAGCAGTTCTTC; cdr3_aa: CASSYQRRGPNEQFF
j_call: TRBJ1-1; clone_size: .; v_call: TRBV11-2; d_call: TRBD1; cdr3_nt: TGTGCCAGCAGCTCGCAGGGGGGAATCGCTGAAGCTTTCTTT; cdr3_aa: CASSSQGGIAEAFF
j_call: TRBJ2-7; clone_size: .; v_call: TRBV7-9; d_call: .; cdr3_nt: TGTGCCAGCAGCTTGGGACAATCGGACTCCGAGCAGTACTTC; cdr3_aa: CASSLGQSDSEQYF
j_call: TRBJ1-5; clone_size: .; v_call: TRBV27; d_call: TRBD1; cdr3_nt: TGTGCCAGCAGTTGGACAGGGATGGGCAATCAGCCCCAGCATTTT; cdr3_aa: CASSWTGMGNQPQHF
j_call: TRBJ1-5; clone_size: .; v_call: TRBV11-2; d_call: .; cdr3_nt: TGTGCCAGCAGCTTAGGGACAAATCAGCCCCAGCATTTT; cdr3_aa: CASSLGTNQPQHF
j_call: TRBJ1-1; clone_size: .; v_call: TRBV30; d_call: .; cdr3_nt: TGTGCCTGGACCCTACGGGAGAACACTGAAGCTTTCTTT; cdr3_aa: CAWTLRENTEAFF
j_call: TRBJ2-6; clone_size: .; v_call: TRBV4-3; d_call: TRBD1; cdr3_nt: TGCGCCAGCAGCCAAGCTGGACAGGGTACCTCTGGGGCCAACGTCCTGACTTTC; cdr3_aa: CASSQAGQGTSGANVLTF
j_call: TRBJ1-1; clone_size: .; v_call: TRBV6-5; d_call: .; cdr3_nt: TGTGCCAGCCGTACACCCGATAGGGGGAACACTGAAACTTTCTTT; cdr3_aa: CASRTPDRGNTETFF
j_call: TRBJ1-1; clone_size: .; v_call: TRBV5-1; d_call: .; cdr3_nt: TGCGCCAGCAGCTCCGGGGCACGGACTATGAACACTGAAGCTTTCTTT; cdr3_aa: CASSSGARTMNTEAFF
j_call: TRBJ2-2; clone_size: once; v_call: TRBV2; d_call: TRBD1; cdr3_nt: TGTGCCAGCAGTCCAACCGGGACAGGGAACACCGGGGAGCTGTTTTTT; cdr3_aa: CASSPTGTGNTGELFF
j_call: TRBJ2-7; clone_size: .; v_call: TRBV10-1; d_call: TRBD1; cdr3_nt: TGCGCCAGCAGAGGACAGGGCGAAGTGTACGAGCAGTACTTC; cdr3_aa: CASRGQGEVYEQYF
j_call: TRBJ2-1; clone_size: .; v_call: TRBV7-2; d_call: .; cdr3_nt: TGTGCCAGCAGCCCACAACACAATGAGCAGTTCTTC; cdr3_aa: CASSPQHNEQFF
j_call: TRBJ1-2; clone_size: few; v_call: TRBV11-2; d_call: .; cdr3_nt: TGTGCCAGCAGCTTACGTGCTAACTATGGCTACACCTTC; cdr3_aa: CASSLRANYGYTF
j_call: TRBJ2-3; clone_size: .; v_call: TRBV9; d_call: .; cdr3_nt: TGTGCCAGCAGCGTAGATGTGGGAGAAAAGTATTTT; cdr3_aa: CASSVDVGEKYF
j_call: TRBJ2-1; clone_size: .; v_call: TRBV5-1; d_call: TRBD1; cdr3_nt: TGCGCCAGTCGTACCGGGACAGGTGGGAATGAGCAGTTCTTC; cdr3_aa: CASRTGTGGNEQFF
j_call: TRBJ2-2; clone_size: .; v_call: TRBV4-1; d_call: .; cdr3_nt: TGCGCCAGCAGCCAAGATTCAGGGGCCCTACCCGCGAACACCGGGGAGCTGTTTTTT; cdr3_aa: CASSQDSGALPANTGELFF
j_call: TRBJ2-5; clone_size: .; v_call: TRBV30; d_call: .; cdr3_nt: TGTGCCTGGAGTTTGGCGGTAGGAGAGACCCAGTACTTC; cdr3_aa: CAWSLAVGETQYF
j_call: TRBJ2-2; clone_size: .; v_call: TRBV27; d_call: .; cdr3_nt: TGTGCCAGCAGAGGAGCTCGGGGCACCGGGGAGCTGTTTTTT; cdr3_aa: CASRGARGTGELFF
j_call: TRBJ2-3; clone_size: .; v_call: TRBV28; d_call: .; cdr3_nt: TGTGCCAGCAGGGACCTTAGCGGACCTAGCACAGATACGCAGTATTTT; cdr3_aa: CASRDLSGPSTDTQYF
j_call: TRBJ2-1; clone_size: .; v_call: TRBV3-1/TRBV3-2; d_call: TRBD2; cdr3_nt: TGTGCCAGCAGCCAGGGGACTAGCGGGCTTGAGCAGTTCTTC; cdr3_aa: CASSQGTSGLEQFF